The clone carrying this T cell receptor beta chain was counted a few times. This entry is derived from a study of molecular identifiers for immune sequencing clone quantification. For the study at large: RNA from 20,000 or 100,000 naive CD8 cells was split five ways in replicates, with four sequenced.

Methods described previously were used for bulk TCR libraries, and listed TCR primers were applied. One entry per CDR3 protein, called by TCRdb with MiXCR from the PCR reads. The sample includes about half a million distinct CDR3 sequences, 20% to 25% of them seen just once. Sorted naive CD8 T cells, 20,000 to 1,000,000, were sequenced from 10%, 30% or 50% RNA. The sample consisted of naive CD8+ T cells from blood, with Jurkat cell RNA spiked in. Noted subset: FACS-sorted CD8+CD4-CCR7+CD45RA+ naive T cells. The sequence derives from a human donor in good health. Some libraries in this study had Jurkat cell RNA spiked in.

The CDR3 spells CASSQDLGSSYNEQFF. CDR3 nucleotide sequence: TGTGCCAGCAGCCAAGATCTCGGGAGCTCCTACAATGAGCAGTTCTTC. The chain has TRBV3-1 and TRBJ2-1, with a weak D call TRBD2 (6 bases). V was cut by 0 bases and J by 0 bases, with 9 bases left in between. Germline V gives CDR1 LGHDT, CDR2 YNNKEL (reference sequence). The CDR3 length is 16 residues.